What follows are 5 T cell receptor beta chains derived from one specimen sequenced in a study of STAT3 mutations in large granular lymphocyte leukemia. Study results and limitations: Every T-cell large granular lymphocyte leukemia patient had at least one immunodominant TCR beta clonotype.

The repertoire was sequenced with immunoSEQ multiplex PCR; TCRdb's copy has only in-frame clones and lacks some. The profile covers over 15,000 clones, with about nine tenths appearing a single time and 7.5% to 9.5% taken by the ten largest. Antigens of these TCRs are unknown. Sequencing input: peripheral blood mononuclear cells. These receptors all stem from a woman between 50 and 59 years old with T-cell large granular lymphocyte leukemia. Some clones in this sample may be carry-over from other donors' samples.

The chain has TRBV5-5 and TRBJ2-7; 13 bases fit TRBD2. With 5 bases clipped from V and 6 bases from J, the junction kept 11 bases outside the gene matches. CDR1 SGHKS and CDR2 YYEKEE come from the germline V gene (reference sequence). This CDR3 region has 16 residues. The CDR3: CASRPGLAGVPGEQYF. The CDR3 bases are TGTGCCAGCAGACCCGGACTAGCGGGAGTTCCGGGCGAGCAGTACTTC.

The chain carries TRBV20-1 and TRBJ1-1; tentatively, D is TRBD1 (6 bases). Trimming left V 6 bases short and J 4 bases short, with 9 bases between. CDR3 length equals 11 residues. Germline lookup yields CDR1 DFQATT and CDR2 SNEGSKA (reference sequence). The CDR3 DNA reads as TGCAGTGCCCCGGGGGCCACTGAAGCTTTCTTT. Its translation is CSAPGATEAFF.

The rearrangement uses TRBV7-8 and TRBJ2-1; 9 bases map to TRBD2. Germline V gene lookup returns CDR1 SGHVS and CDR2 FQNEAQ. The CDR3 is made up of 15 amino acids. V shed 5 bases, J shed 3 bases, and the junction held 5 bases outside the gene matches. CDR3 protein: CASSPAGGIYNEQFF. The CDR3 nucleotides read TGTGCCAGCAGCCCAGCGGGAGGAATCTACAATGAGCAGTTCTTC.

The chain is built from TRBV7-9 and TRBJ2-3; the match to TRBD2 covers 9 bases. The V and J ends lost 4 bases and 2 bases, in that order; junction bases with no gene match: 7. Germline loops: CDR1 SEHNR, CDR2 FQNEAQ (reference sequence). This CDR3 has 16 amino acids. Written as DNA, the CDR3 is TGTGCCAGCAGCTCTACTAGCGGGCGGTCCACAGATACGCAGTATTTT. Its translation is CASSSTSGRSTDTQYF.

The V call is TRBV18, the J call TRBJ2-1; 10 positions agree with TRBD2. Germline CDR1 and CDR2: KGHSH and LQKENI. V lost 5 bases and J lost 1; bases outside the gene matches: 5. The CDR3 is made up of 16 amino acids. CDR3 sequence (DNA): TGTGCCAGCTCAGTCACTAGCGGGGTGTCCTACAATGAGCAGTTCTTC. This translates into CASSVTSGVSYNEQFF.